A single sample is the source of the 15 T cell receptor beta chains below, sequenced in a study of T cell responses to AZD1222 COVID-19 vaccine. The assay was immunoSEQ multiplex PCR, and TCRdb's table has in-frame clones only and misses some. The table includes 85,000 to 130,000 clones, around 86% detected once. The input for sequencing was peripheral blood, taken 28 days after the second dose of the MenACWY control vaccine. The receptors stem from an adult who received the MenACWY meningococcal vaccine as a control.

The rearrangement joins TRBV7-2 to TRBJ2-1, with D perhaps TRBD1 or TRBD2 (5 bases each). The CDR3 extends over 16 amino acids. CDR1 and CDR2 from the germline V gene are SGHTA and FQGNSA. V dropped 3 bases and J dropped 2 bases, with 14 bases sitting between them. CDR3 DNA: TGTGCCAGCAGCTTGGGGAACGGGGCGCCCTACAATGAGCAGTTCTTC. This codes for CASSLGNGAPYNEQFF.

This chain uses TRBV21-1 with TRBJ1-3; the table gives TRBD1 as D, unverified against the DNA. TRBV21-1 is tagged as a pseudogene. The CDR3 has 15 amino acids. This CDR3 is CASSRQTGVGNTIYF. CDR3 bases: TGTGCCAGCAGCCGACAGACAGGGGTTGGAAACACCATATATTTT.

This chain links TRBV5-1 with TRBJ1-1, with 7 bases lining up with TRBD1. CDR3 size: 15 residues. CDR1 SGHRS and CDR2 YFSETQ come from the germline V gene. The V and J ends lost 0 bases and 5 bases, in that order; junction bases with no gene match: 7. The chain's CDR3 is CASSLDTGEGTEAFF. The CDR3 nucleotides are TGCGCCAGCAGCTTGGACACAGGGGAGGGGACTGAAGCTTTCTTT.

V gene TRBV11-2 combines with J gene TRBJ2-5; the D gene is possibly TRBD2 (6 bases). Germline loops: CDR1 SGHAT, CDR2 FQNNGV. CDR3 length: 17 residues. The germline V and J ends were trimmed by 6 bases and 0 bases, with 20 bases remaining between them. Written as DNA, the CDR3 is TGTGCCAGCAGACAACCGGGGCGGGACGCAAACCAAGAGACCCAGTACTTC. This gives the protein CASRQPGRDANQETQYF. The complete variable domain, with remaining parts taken from reference TRBV11-2 and TRBJ2-5, reads EAGVAQSPRYKIIEKRQSVAFWCNPISGHATLYWYQQILGQGPKLLIQFQNNGVVDDSQLPKDRFSAERLKGVDSTLKIQPAKLEDSAVYLCASRQPGRDANQETQYFGPGTRLLVL.

This CDR3 reads CASSTTGTGGWAFF. In DNA, the CDR3 is TGTGCCAGCTCTACCACGGGGACAGGGGGCTGGGCTTTCTTT. The chain links TRBV28 to TRBJ1-1; 12 nucleotides agree with TRBD1. Losses at the gene ends were 8 bases for V and 11 bases for J; bases not matched to a gene: 12. The CDR3 loop spans 14 amino acids. Germline V gene data show CDR1 as MDHEN and CDR2 as SYDVKM.

The gene calls are TRBV24-1 and TRBJ2-3, with TRBD2 as a possible D gene (6 bases). The CDR3 has 15 residues. Trimming left V 3 bases short and J 0 bases short, with 9 bases between. Germline CDR1 is KGHDR and CDR2 is SFDVKD. The CDR3 nucleotides are TGTGCCACCAGTGATGCCGGGACTAGCACAGATACGCAGTATTTT. Translated, it gives CATSDAGTSTDTQYF.

This chain joins TRBV6-5 and TRBJ2-6; D possibly corresponds to TRBD1 (6 bases). Germline CDR1 is MNHEY and CDR2 is SVGAGI. V dropped 2 bases and J dropped 0 bases, with 8 bases sitting between them. CDR3 length equals 16 residues. The CDR3 DNA sequence: TGTGCCAGCAGTTACAGGGACAACTCTGGGGCCAACGTCCTGACTTTC. Its protein product is CASSYRDNSGANVLTF.

There are a few counts of this clone. The chain combines TRBV14 with TRBJ2-5; 7 nucleotides agree with TRBD2. Looked up from germline, CDR1 is SGHDN and CDR2 is FVKESK. V shed 4 bases, J shed 13 bases, and the junction held 9 bases outside the gene matches. The CDR3 loop spans 12 amino acids. CDR3 nucleotides: TGTGCCAGCAGCCCCGGCGGGAGCGGGCGGTACTTC. It codes for CASSPGGSGRYF.

This clone was recorded once. The chain couples TRBV5-4 to TRBJ2-7; 10 bases map to TRBD1. CDR3 size: 13 residues. Looked up from germline, CDR1 is SGHNT and CDR2 is YYREEE (reference sequence). V was pared by 4 bases and J by 5 bases, with 3 bases of the junction left unmatched. The DNA for the CDR3 is TGTGCCAGCAGCCTGGGACAGGGGCACGAGCAGTACTTC. Translated, it gives CASSLGQGHEQYF.

The rearrangement joins TRBV2 to TRBJ2-3; possibly TRBD2 for D (5 bases). Germline assignment: CDR1 SNHLY and CDR2 FYNNEI. Trimming shortened V by 6 bases and J by 7 bases, and 14 bases separated the two germline ends. This CDR3 region has 13 residues. This CDR3 reads CASRPSLDYTQYF. Here the CDR3 DNA reads TGTGCCAGCAGACCCTCTTTGGACTATACGCAGTATTTT.

This chain links TRBV10-2 with TRBJ1-5; no firm D call. Germline V CDR1 and CDR2: WSHSY, SAAADI. This CDR3 contains 12 residues. V gave up 6 bases and J gave up 6 bases, with 9 bases separating them. The CDR3, as DNA: TGCGCCAGCAGCGGCTTCCGTCAGCCCCAGCATTTT. Its protein is CASSGFRQPQHF.

The chain employs TRBV14 and TRBJ1-1; D is undetermined. V gave up 1 base and J gave up 5 bases, with 8 bases separating them. The CDR3 consists of 13 residues. Germline CDR1 reads SGHDN; CDR2 reads FVKESK. CDR3 in amino acids: CASSQGGRTEAFF. In DNA, the CDR3 is TGTGCCAGCAGCCAAGGAGGGCGGACTGAAGCTTTCTTT.

V usage is TRBV27 and J usage is TRBJ2-7; 8 bases line up with TRBD2. Germline values: CDR1 MNHEY, CDR2 SMNVEV (reference sequence). The CDR3 has 15 residues. The junction had 4 bases not matched to a gene; V was cut back by 1 base and J by 2 bases. The CDR3 DNA is TGTGCCAGCAGTTTATATCGGGGGGGTACCTACGAGCAGTACTTC. It encodes CASSLYRGGTYEQYF.

V gene TRBV10-2 combines with J gene TRBJ1-3; a possible D gene is TRBD1 (6 bases). The CDR3 totals 15 residues. Trimming pared 3 bases from V and 0 bases from J, leaving 9 bases between. Germline lookup yields CDR1 WSHSY and CDR2 SAAADI. In DNA form, the CDR3 reads TGCGCCAGCAGTGAAGACAGGAGCTCTGGAAACACCATATATTTT. Translation gives CASSEDRSSGNTIYF.

The CDR3 spells CASSQAPPASGTDTQYF. As DNA, the CDR3 is TGTGCCAGCAGCCAGGCCCCTCCAGCTTCGGGGACAGATACGCAGTATTTT. This sequence joins TRBV7-6 and TRBJ2-3, with D possibly TRBD2 on 5 matching bases. The CDR3 consists of 17 residues. The germline V gene has CDR1 SGHVS and CDR2 FNYEAQ. Trimming shortened V by 5 bases and J by 3 bases, and 21 bases separated the two germline ends. Full variable domain (rest looked up from reference TRBV7-6 and TRBJ2-3): GAGVSQSPRYKVTKRGQDVALRCDPISGHVSLYWYRQALGQGPEFLTYFNYEAQQDKSGLPNDRFSAERPEGSISTLTIQRTEQRDSAMYRCASSQAPPASGTDTQYFGPGTRLTVL.